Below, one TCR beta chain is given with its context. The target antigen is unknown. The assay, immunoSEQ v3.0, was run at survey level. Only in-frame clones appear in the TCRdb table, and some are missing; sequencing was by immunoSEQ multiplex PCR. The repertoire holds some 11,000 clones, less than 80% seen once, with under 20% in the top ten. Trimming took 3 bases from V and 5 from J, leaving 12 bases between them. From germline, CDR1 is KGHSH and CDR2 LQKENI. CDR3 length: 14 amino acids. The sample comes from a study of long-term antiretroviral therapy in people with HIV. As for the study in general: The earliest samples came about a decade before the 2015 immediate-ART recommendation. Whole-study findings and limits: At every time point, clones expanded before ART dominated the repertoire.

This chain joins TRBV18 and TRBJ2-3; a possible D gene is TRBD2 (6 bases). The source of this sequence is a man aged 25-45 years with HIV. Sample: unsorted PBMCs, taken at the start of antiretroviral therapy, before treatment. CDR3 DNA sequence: TGTGCCAGCTCACCGGGGGTGGAGGGAGATACGCAGTATTTT. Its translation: CASSPGVEGDTQYF.